The subject of this entry is one TCR beta chain. Its antigen is as yet unknown. This record comes from a study of radiation and T cells in renal cell carcinoma. Study context: Nephrectomy followed 15 Gy stereotactic body radiation by 4 weeks. Study outcomes and limitations: In blood, top tumor clones expanded by 2 weeks, shrinking by 4.

Sample time point: blood 2 weeks post-SBRT. As to treatment: 15 Gy SBRT to primary tumor, nephrectomy 4 weeks later. Blood was sampled at baseline, 2 weeks and 4 weeks after SBRT. The patient's renal cell carcinoma had clear cell pathology. The CDR3 is 17 residues long. V shed 6 bases, J shed 0 bases, and the junction held 6 bases outside the gene matches. CDR1 is SGHNT and CDR2 is YENEEA in the germline V gene. Sequencing was performed with immunoSEQ multiplex PCR; in TCRdb, only in-frame clones are kept and a portion is missing. Of about 120,000 clones listed, more than 80% are singletons. The clonotype comes from a woman aged 55-69 years with renal cell carcinoma. This chain joins TRBV11-3 and TRBJ2-6; 9 nucleotides agree with TRBD1. This sample comprised blood, obtained from a patient whose treatment included radiotherapy and nephrectomy. CDR3 protein: CASSVGQGSSGANVLTF. CDR3 DNA sequence: TGTGCCAGCAGTGTGGGACAGGGCTCCTCTGGGGCCAACGTCCTGACTTTC.